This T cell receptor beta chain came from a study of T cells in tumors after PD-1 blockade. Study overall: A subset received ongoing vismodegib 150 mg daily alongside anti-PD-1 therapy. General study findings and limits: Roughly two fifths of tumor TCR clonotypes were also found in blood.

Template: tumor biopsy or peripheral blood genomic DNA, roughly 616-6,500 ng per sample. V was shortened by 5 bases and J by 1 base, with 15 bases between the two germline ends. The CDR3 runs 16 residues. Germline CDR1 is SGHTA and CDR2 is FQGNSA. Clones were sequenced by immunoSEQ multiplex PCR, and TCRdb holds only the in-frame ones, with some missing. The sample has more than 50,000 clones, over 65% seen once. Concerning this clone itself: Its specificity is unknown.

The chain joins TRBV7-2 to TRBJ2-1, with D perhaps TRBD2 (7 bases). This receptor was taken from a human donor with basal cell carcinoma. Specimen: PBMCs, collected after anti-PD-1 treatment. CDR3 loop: CASSTQGGASYNEQFF. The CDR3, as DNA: TGTGCCAGCAGCACCCAAGGGGGGGCATCCTACAATGAGCAGTTCTTC.